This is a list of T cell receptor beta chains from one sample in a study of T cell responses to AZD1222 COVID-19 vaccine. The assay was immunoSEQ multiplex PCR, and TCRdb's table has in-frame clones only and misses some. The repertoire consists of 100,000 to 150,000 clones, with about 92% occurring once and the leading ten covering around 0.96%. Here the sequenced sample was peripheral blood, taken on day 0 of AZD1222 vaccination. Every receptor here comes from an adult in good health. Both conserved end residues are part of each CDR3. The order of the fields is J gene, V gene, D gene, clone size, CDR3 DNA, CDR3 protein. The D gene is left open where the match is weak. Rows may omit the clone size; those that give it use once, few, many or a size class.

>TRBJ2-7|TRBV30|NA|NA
TGTGCCTGGAGTGGCGGGGGCTACTTGCAGTACTTC
CAWSGGGYLQYF
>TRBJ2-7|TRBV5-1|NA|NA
TGCGCCAGCAGCTGGCAGGCTAGCTCCTACGAGCAGTACTTC
CASSWQASSYEQYF
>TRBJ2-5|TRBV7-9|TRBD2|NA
TGTGCCAGCACCCCTAGACTAGCGGGAGGGGAGACCCAGTACTTC
CASTPRLAGGETQYF
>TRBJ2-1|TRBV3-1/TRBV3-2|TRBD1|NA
TGTGCCAGCAGCCAGACCCCCGGGACAGGGGACGAGCAGTTCTTC
CASSQTPGTGDEQFF
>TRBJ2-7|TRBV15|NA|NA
TGTGCCACCAGCAGAGATCTGGGGAGAAGCTCCTACGAGCAGTACTTC
CATSRDLGRSSYEQYF
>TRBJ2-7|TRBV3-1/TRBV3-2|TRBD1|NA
TGTGCCAGCAGCCAACCGGACAGGGGGCTGTACGAGCAGTACTTC
CASSQPDRGLYEQYF
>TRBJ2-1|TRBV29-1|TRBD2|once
TGCAGCGCCGAAATAACGGACGGGAGGACTAGCGGGGTTTCCTACAATGAGCAGTTCTTC
CSAEITDGRTSGVSYNEQFF
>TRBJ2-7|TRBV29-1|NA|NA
TGCAGCGTAGCCCTTCCGGCGCGATACGAGCAGTACTTC
CSVALPARYEQYF
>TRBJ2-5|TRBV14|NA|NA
TGTGCCAGCAGCCAGGGAGCGACCCAGTACTTC
CASSQGATQYF
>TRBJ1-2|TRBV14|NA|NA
TGTGCCAGCAGCCAAGGGGGTAACTATGGCTACACCTTC
CASSQGGNYGYTF
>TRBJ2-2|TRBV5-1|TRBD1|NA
TGCGCCAGCAGCCCGGGACAGGACACCGGGGAGCTGTTTTTT
CASSPGQDTGELFF
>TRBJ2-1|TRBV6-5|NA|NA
TGTGCCAGCAGTTCCCTCTTCGGGACAAGTGAGCAGTTCTTC
CASSSLFGTSEQFF
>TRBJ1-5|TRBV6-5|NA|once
TGTGCCAGCAAAATGGGTCCCGGTCAATGGGCCCAGCATTTT
CASKMGPGQWAQHF
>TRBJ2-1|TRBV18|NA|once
TGTGCCAGCTCACCTTTCCAGGGAGGCGGCTACAATGAGCAGTTCTTC
CASSPFQGGGYNEQFF
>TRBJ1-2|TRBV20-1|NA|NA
TGCAGTGCTAGTCTTCCGGACAGCTATGGCTACACCTTC
CSASLPDSYGYTF
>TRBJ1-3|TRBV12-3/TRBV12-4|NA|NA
TGTGCCAGCACTGTTCCGGGAGACACCATATATTTT
CASTVPGDTIYF
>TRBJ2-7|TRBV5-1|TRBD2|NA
TGCGCCAGCAGCTTGGCGGGGGGAGCCTACGAGCAGTACTTC
CASSLAGGAYEQYF
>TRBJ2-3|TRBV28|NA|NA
TGTGCCAGCAGCCCGGGACGGACATTCTCAGATACGCAGTATTTT
CASSPGRTFSDTQYF
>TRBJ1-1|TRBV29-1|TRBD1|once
TGCAGCGTAGAGGGACAGTTCCTCACTGAAGCTTTCTTT
CSVEGQFLTEAFF
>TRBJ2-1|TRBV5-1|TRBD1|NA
TGCGCCAGCAGCCCAGGACAGGGAAGGGAGCAGTTCTTC
CASSPGQGREQFF
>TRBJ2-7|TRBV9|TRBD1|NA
TGTGCCAGCAGCGTAACGACAGGGAGCTCCTACGAGCAGTACTTC
CASSVTTGSSYEQYF
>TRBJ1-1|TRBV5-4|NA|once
TGTGCCAGCAGCTGGCGTCTGGGGAGTGGCACTGAAGCTTTCTTT
CASSWRLGSGTEAFF
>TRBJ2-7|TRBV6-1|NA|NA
TGTGCCAGCAGTGATAGGGGAGGCCCCTACGAGCAGTACTTC
CASSDRGGPYEQYF
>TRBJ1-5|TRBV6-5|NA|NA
TGTGCCAGCAGTTACATGAGGAATCAGCCCCAGCATTTT
CASSYMRNQPQHF
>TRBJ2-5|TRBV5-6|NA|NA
TGTGCCAGCAGCTTGGCCTTTCAAGAGACCCAGTACTTC
CASSLAFQETQYF
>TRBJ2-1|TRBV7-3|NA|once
TGTGCCAGCGGTGGGGGAATAGGGAGGCTGTACAATGAGCAGTTCTTC
CASGGGIGRLYNEQFF
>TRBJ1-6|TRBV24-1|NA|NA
TGTGCCACCAGTGCTGAGAGCTCCTATAATTCACCCCTCCACTTT
CATSAESSYNSPLHF
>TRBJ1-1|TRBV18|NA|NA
TGTGCCAGCTCACCTACTACCGGGACACTCTTCATGAACACTGAAGCTTTCTTT
CASSPTTGTLFMNTEAFF
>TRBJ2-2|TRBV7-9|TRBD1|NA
TGTGCCAGCAGCTTAGTCGGCAGGGGGCCGATGAACACCGGGGAGCTGTTTTTT
CASSLVGRGPMNTGELFF
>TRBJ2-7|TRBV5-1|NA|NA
TGCGCCAGCAGTCCGTTAAATTTGGGGGGCTACGAGCAGTACTTC
CASSPLNLGGYEQYF
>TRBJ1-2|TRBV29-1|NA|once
TGCAGCGTCATACTGACCGGTGGCTACACCTTC
CSVILTGGYTF
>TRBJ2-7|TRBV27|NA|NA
TGTGCCAGCAGTTTAAAGGGGACGATCATGTACGAGCAGTACTTC
CASSLKGTIMYEQYF
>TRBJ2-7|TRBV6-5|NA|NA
TGTGCCAGCAGTAACAGCTACGAGCAGTACTTC
CASSNSYEQYF
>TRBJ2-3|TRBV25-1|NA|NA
TGTGCCAGCAGACGGCAGGATTCCAGGGATGCGCAGTATTTT
CASRRQDSRDAQYF
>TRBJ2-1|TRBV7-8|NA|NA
TGTGCCAGCAGCTTAGTGGGGCTGTACAATGAGCAGTTCTTC
CASSLVGLYNEQFF
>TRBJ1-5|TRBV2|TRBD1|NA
TGTGCCAGCAGTGAGTGGGACAGATATCAGCCCCAGCATTTT
CASSEWDRYQPQHF
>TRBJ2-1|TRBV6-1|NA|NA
TGTGCCAGCAGTGAAAAAGGCAGGAGATCCTACAATGAGCAGTTCTTC
CASSEKGRRSYNEQFF
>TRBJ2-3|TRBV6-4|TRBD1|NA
TGTGCCAGCAGTGTGGGGACAGGGGACACAGATACGCAGTATTTT
CASSVGTGDTDTQYF
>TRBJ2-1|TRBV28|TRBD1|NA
TGTGCCAGCGCCGCGACAGGGTCCAATGAGCAGTTCTTC
CASAATGSNEQFF
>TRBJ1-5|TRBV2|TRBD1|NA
TGTGCCAGCAGTGGGGACAGGGCGTATCAGCCCCAGCATTTT
CASSGDRAYQPQHF
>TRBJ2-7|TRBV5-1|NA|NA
TGCGCCAGCAGCTTGGCCGCGGGGAAGGGGCTCTACGAGCAGTACTTC
CASSLAAGKGLYEQYF
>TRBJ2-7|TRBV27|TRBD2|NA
TGTGCCAGCGGCAAAGCGGGAGCCTACGAGCAGTACTTC
CASGKAGAYEQYF
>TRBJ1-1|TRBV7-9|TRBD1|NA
TGTGCCAGCCGGGGACAGATGAACACTGAAGCTTTCTTT
CASRGQMNTEAFF
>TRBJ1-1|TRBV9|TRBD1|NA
TGTGCCAGCAGCATCATGGGGACAGGGAACACTGAAGCTTTCTTT
CASSIMGTGNTEAFF
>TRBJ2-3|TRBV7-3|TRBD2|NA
TGTGCCAGCAGCTACCTCCCGGGACTAGCGGGTAGCACAGATACGCAGTATTTT
CASSYLPGLAGSTDTQYF
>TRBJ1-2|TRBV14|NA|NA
TGTGCCAGCAGCCAACACCTCCTCGGTGGCTACACCTTC
CASSQHLLGGYTF
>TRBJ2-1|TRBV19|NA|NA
TGTGCCAGTAGTATAGATCTTCTGGGGTTTAGAAGCTTACTCTTC
CASSIDLLGFRSLLF
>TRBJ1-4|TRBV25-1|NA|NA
TGTGCCAGCATGGCTGGAAAACTGTTTTTT
CASMAGKLFF
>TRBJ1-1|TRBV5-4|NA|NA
TGTGCCAGCAGCTTGGAGGGGAACACTGAAGCTTTCTTT
CASSLEGNTEAFF
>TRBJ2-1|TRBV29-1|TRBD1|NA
TGCAGCGCCGGGACAGGGGATGGTGGTGAGCAGTTCTTC
CSAGTGDGGEQFF
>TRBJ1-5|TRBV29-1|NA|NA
TGCAGCGTTGGCGAACCTGGCGGGGGACCCAACAATCAGCCCCAGCATTTT
CSVGEPGGGPNNQPQHF
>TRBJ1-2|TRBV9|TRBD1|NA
TGTGCCAGCAACAATCCAGGACAGGGGGACTATGGCTACACCTTC
CASNNPGQGDYGYTF
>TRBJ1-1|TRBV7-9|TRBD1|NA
TGTGCCAGCAGCTCGACAGGGTGGACTGAAGCTTTCTTT
CASSSTGWTEAFF
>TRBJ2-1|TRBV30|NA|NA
TGTGCCTGGGAGGATCTGGATGAGCAGTTCTTC
CAWEDLDEQFF
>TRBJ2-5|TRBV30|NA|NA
TGTGCCTGGAGCCGAGGGAAGACCCAGTACTTC
CAWSRGKTQYF
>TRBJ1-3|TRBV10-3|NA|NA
TGTGCCATCACCAACGGTCCCAGCGGCACTGGAAACACCATATATTTT
CAITNGPSGTGNTIYF
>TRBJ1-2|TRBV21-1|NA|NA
TGTGCCAGCAGCAGGAAGACAGGGTCGGCGGATGGCTACACCTTC
CASSRKTGSADGYTF
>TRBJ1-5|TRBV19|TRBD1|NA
TGTGCCAGTAGTACCCAGGGGGGACGGAATCAGCCCCAGCATTTT
CASSTQGGRNQPQHF
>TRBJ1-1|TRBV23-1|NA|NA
TGCGCCAGCAGTCAATCTCGACGGAATGAAGCTTTCTTT
CASSQSRRNEAFF